The sequence of this T cell receptor beta chain was determined in a study of T cells after yellow fever vaccination. General study findings and limits: Sorted repertoires could include abundant contaminating clonotypes from bulk cells. Among all clonotypes, a small share was observed in both CD4 and CD8 compartments.

Germline V lookup: CDR1 SGHTA, CDR2 FQGNSA. The CDR3 extends over 13 amino acids. V lost 0 bases and J lost 6, with 8 bases in between. TCR cDNA, made by 5'RACE template switching, carried an added universal primer site and UMIs. Via MiXCR, TCRdb re-called the 5' RACE reads, giving one row per CDR3 protein. The sample has 550,000 to 750,000 distinct CDR3 sequences, about 14% seen once; the top ten hold more than 13%. This clonotype came up many times. Antigen specificity is unknown. The clonotype comes from a man aged 25 to 45 who received the YFV17D yellow fever vaccine. Sequences were derived from PBMCs, sampled on the day of the yellow fever booster vaccination. The V and J genes are TRBV7-2 and TRBJ1-2, with D tentatively TRBD1 (5 bases). CDR3 residues: CASSLAAGNGYTF. The CDR3 DNA is TGTGCCAGCAGCTTAGCTGCAGGGAATGGCTACACCTTC.